The 18 T cell receptor beta chains given below trace back to one sample, sequenced in a study of T cell responses to AZD1222 COVID-19 vaccine. Assay: immunoSEQ multiplex PCR; the TCRdb copy retains only in-frame clones and omits some. The table shows roughly 99,000 clones, with around 93% occurring only once. The sample in question was peripheral blood, obtained 28 days after the second AZD1222 dose. These TCRs come from an adult who received the AZD1222 COVID-19 vaccine.

This clone was recorded only once. The J gene is TRBJ1-6, the V gene TRBV7-9; a possible D gene is TRBD1 (6 bases). The CDR3 runs to 14 residues. V was pared by 4 bases and J by 8 bases, with 12 bases between. Germline CDR1 and CDR2: SEHNR and FQNEAQ (reference sequence). For the CDR3, the DNA is TGTGCCAGCAGCTACGGGGGGCGCGATTCACCCCTCCACTTT. Its protein product is CASSYGGRDSPLHF.

V is TRBV10-3 and J is TRBJ1-6; D is undetermined. Trimming took off 0 bases at V and 0 bases at J, with 15 bases between the two ends. Germline CDR1 is ENHRY and CDR2 is SYGVKD. The CDR3 extends over 19 amino acids. CDR3 nucleotide sequence: TGTGCCATCAGTGAGTCCGGCGGGTACCGGAGCTCCTATAATTCACCCCTCCACTTT. Its translation: CAISESGGYRSSYNSPLHF.

V gene TRBV5-6 combines with J gene TRBJ2-5; a possible D gene is TRBD2 (6 bases). The CDR3 length is 14 residues. The V end lost 0 bases, the J end lost 5 bases, and 11 bases lay between the germline ends. Germline lookup yields CDR1 SGHDT and CDR2 YYEEEE. The CDR3 DNA reads as TGTGCCAGCAGCTTGGCGGGAGATTGGGAGACCCAGTACTTC. Its translation is CASSLAGDWETQYF.

V and J are TRBV27 and TRBJ2-1; 9 nucleotides agree with TRBD2. This CDR3 has 14 amino acids. Looked up from germline, CDR1 is MNHEY and CDR2 is SMNVEV (reference sequence). V was pared by 5 bases and J by 7 bases, with 6 bases of the junction left unmatched. This CDR3 is CASSRSGRRNEQFF. As DNA, the CDR3 is TGTGCCAGCAGTCGGAGCGGGAGGAGGAATGAGCAGTTCTTC.

The chain couples TRBV24-1 to TRBJ1-5, with D uncertain. V was pared by 4 bases and J by 0 bases, with 15 bases between. CDR1 and CDR2 (germline): KGHDR, SFDVKD. This CDR3 has 17 residues. CDR3 coding DNA: TGTGCCACCAGTGACCAAACCGCAGGATTTAGCAATCAGCCCCAGCATTTT. Its translation is CATSDQTAGFSNQPQHF.

The chain has TRBV4-3 and TRBJ2-7; D remains unclear. CDR1 LGHNA and CDR2 YSLEER come from the germline V gene. V lost 0 bases and J 3 bases, leaving 12 bases between the germline ends. There are 15 residues in the CDR3. DNA for the CDR3: TGCGCCAGCAGCCAAGATCTGCCAGCCAGCTACGAGCAGTACTTC. It specifies CASSQDLPASYEQYF.

This clone was counted between two and nine times. V usage is TRBV19 and J usage is TRBJ2-7, with a possible D match to TRBD1 (6 bases). With 7 bases removed from V and 4 bases from J, the gap between germline ends came to 14 bases. Germline CDR1 and CDR2: LNHDA and SQIVND (reference sequence). The CDR3 contains 13 residues. This CDR3 reads CASKRSGAYEQYF. The CDR3 coding sequence is TGTGCCAGTAAAAGGTCAGGGGCTTACGAGCAGTACTTC.

The gene calls are TRBV6-5 and TRBJ2-7; the D gene is possibly TRBD2 (5 bases). The CDR3 length is 13 residues. Trimming took off 6 bases at V and 8 bases at J, with 17 bases between the two ends. Per germline, CDR1 MNHEY and CDR2 SVGAGI. Here the CDR3 reads CASSLGLRGKQYF. The CDR3 region has the DNA TGTGCCAGCAGCCTAGGACTGCGTGGTAAGCAGTACTTC.

The chain couples TRBV15 to TRBJ1-2; D not certain. The CDR3 length is 14 residues. CDR1 and CDR2 from the germline V gene are LNHNV and YYDKDF (reference sequence). V was clipped by 3 bases and J by 7 bases, with 15 bases between them. The CDR3 DNA follows: TGTGCCACCAGCAGTGCCACCGATTTGTTTGGCTACACCTTC. It is translated as CATSSATDLFGYTF.

This sequence joins TRBV2 and TRBJ2-1; 10 bases align to TRBD2. The CDR3 has 14 residues. Trimming removed 6 bases from V and 4 bases from J; junction bases left unmatched: 3. In germline, CDR1 is SNHLY, CDR2 FYNNEI. CDR3 region: CASRASGGYNEQFF. The CDR3 nucleotides are TGTGCCAGCAGGGCTAGCGGGGGTTACAATGAGCAGTTCTTC.

This chain uses TRBV23-1 with TRBJ1-5, with 7 bases fitting TRBD1. TRBV23-1 is identified as an open reading frame with a role that is uncertain. The CDR3 spans 17 residues. The junction had 12 bases not matched to a gene; V was cut back by 7 bases and J by 0 bases. The CDR3 is CASTRTGAQNSNQPQHF. The CDR3 DNA sequence: TGCGCCAGCACACGGACAGGCGCACAAAATAGCAATCAGCCCCAGCATTTT.

This clone was seen a single time. This chain joins TRBV4-1 and TRBJ2-7, with TRBD2 matching 15 bases. The CDR3 consists of 17 residues. The V gene's germline CDR1 is MGHRA and CDR2 YSYEKL. Trimming cost V 4 bases and J 1 base; bases outside gene matches: 5. The chain's CDR3 is CASSPMGLAGGSYEQYF. The CDR3 DNA sequence: TGCGCCAGCAGCCCCATGGGACTAGCGGGGGGTTCCTACGAGCAGTACTTC.

This chain connects TRBV5-1 to TRBJ1-1; perhaps TRBD1 as D (5 bases). This CDR3 has 13 residues. The V gene's germline CDR1 is SGHRS and CDR2 YFSETQ. V was clipped by 10 bases and J by 3 bases, with 16 bases between them. For the CDR3, the DNA is TGCGCCTCGGCACCGGACACGGACACTGAAGCTTTCTTT. Residues: CASAPDTDTEAFF.

The chain carries TRBV6-5 and TRBJ2-2; 7 bases are a match to TRBD1. V lost 8 bases to trimming and J lost 7 bases; unmatched junction nucleotides: 7. Germline V gives CDR1 MNHEY, CDR2 SVGAGI. The CDR3 consists of 13 residues. CDR3 DNA: TGTGCCAGCTCTAGGGGGCGTGGCGGGGAGCTGTTTTTT. It codes for CASSRGRGGELFF.

This clone has a handful of counts. The rearrangement joins TRBV19 to TRBJ1-4, with D uncertain. CDR3 length equals 13 residues. Germline V CDR1 and CDR2: LNHDA, SQIVND (reference sequence). V lost 2 bases and J 5 bases, leaving 6 bases between the germline ends. The CDR3 loop reads CASSINPNEKLFF. DNA of the CDR3: TGTGCCAGTAGTATAAACCCGAATGAAAAACTGTTTTTT.

This clone occurred a few times. The genes are TRBV9 and TRBJ2-1; 13 nucleotides align to TRBD2. The V gene's germline CDR1 is SGDLS and CDR2 YYNGEE. V was pared by 3 bases and J by 7 bases, with 4 bases of the junction left unmatched. This CDR3 contains 15 residues. CDR3 DNA sequence: TGTGCCAGCAGCGGTACTAGCGGGGGGGCGAATGAGCAGTTCTTC. Translated, it gives CASSGTSGGANEQFF.

The chain's CDR3 is CASRMTGVNEQFF. The CDR3, as DNA: TGTGCCAGCAGAATGACAGGGGTTAATGAGCAGTTCTTC. The genes are TRBV27 and TRBJ2-1; 8 nucleotides match TRBD1. V lost 6 bases and J lost 7; bases outside the gene matches: 5. The CDR3 covers 13 residues. Per the germline V gene, CDR1 is MNHEY and CDR2 is SMNVEV (reference sequence).

The rearrangement uses TRBV2 and TRBJ1-5, with TRBD1 identical over 10 bases. Germline V CDR1 and CDR2: SNHLY, FYNNEI. This CDR3 region has 13 residues. V shed 11 bases and J 0 bases; nucleotides not matched to a gene: 1. The DNA for the CDR3 is TGTGCCGGACAGGGGGATAGCAATCAGCCCCAGCATTTT. It specifies CAGQGDSNQPQHF.